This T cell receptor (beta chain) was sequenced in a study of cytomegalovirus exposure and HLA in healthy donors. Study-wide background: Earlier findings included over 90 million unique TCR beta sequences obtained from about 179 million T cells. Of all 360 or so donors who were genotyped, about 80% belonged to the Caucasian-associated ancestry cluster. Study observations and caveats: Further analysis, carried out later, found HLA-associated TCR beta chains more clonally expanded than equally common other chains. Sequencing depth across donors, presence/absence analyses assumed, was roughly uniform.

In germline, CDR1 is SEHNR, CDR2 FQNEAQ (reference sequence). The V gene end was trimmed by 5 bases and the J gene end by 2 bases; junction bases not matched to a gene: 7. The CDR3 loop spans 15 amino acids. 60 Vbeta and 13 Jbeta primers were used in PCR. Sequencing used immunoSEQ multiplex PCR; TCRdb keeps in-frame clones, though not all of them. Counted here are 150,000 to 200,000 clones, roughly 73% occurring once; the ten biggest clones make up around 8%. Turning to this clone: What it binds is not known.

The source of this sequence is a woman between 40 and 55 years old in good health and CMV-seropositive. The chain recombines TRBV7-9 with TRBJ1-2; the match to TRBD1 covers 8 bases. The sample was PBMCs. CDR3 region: CASSRPTGENYGYTF. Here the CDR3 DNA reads TGTGCCAGCAGCCGACCGACAGGGGAAAACTATGGCTACACCTTC.